This TCR beta chain is from a study of neurological immune-mediated disorders. Each TCR transcript was tagged with a 10-nucleotide random UMI during 5'RACE. TCRdb analysed the 5' RACE reads with MiXCR anew, one entry per CDR3 protein. The table records under 90,000 distinct CDR3 sequences, 3.5% of them present only once. This clonotype was detected ten times or more. V gave up 6 bases and J gave up 0 bases, with 11 bases separating them. The CDR3 sequence is 15 residues long. Germline V lookup: CDR1 SEHNR, CDR2 FQNEAQ (reference sequence). Material for sequencing was PBMCs. This sequence joins TRBV7-9 and TRBJ1-4; D call uncertain. This clonotype was sampled from a woman aged 45-65 years with multiple sclerosis. The CDR3: CASRRTGATNEKLFF. The CDR3 DNA reads as TGTGCCAGCAGGAGGACGGGTGCAACTAATGAAAAACTGTTTTTT.